This TCR beta chain was observed in a study of PD-1 blockade in classical Hodgkin lymphoma. Using immunoSEQ multiplex PCR, the repertoire was profiled, and TCRdb retains in-frame clones only, with some absent. This sample has 31,000 or so clones, with approximately 70% found just once. This clone was seen a handful of times. The antigen is not known. Overall study results and limits: Any patient who commenced nivolumab under 1 year after ASCT was excluded. Lower baseline TCR diversity marked trial partial responders and progressors. By C4D1 there was a significant rise in CD4+ TCR diversity but not in CD8+ TCR diversity. Reports indicated that newly diagnosed patients had lower baseline TCR diversity than healthy donors did.

The CDR3 is 14 residues long. Germline trimming cut 8 bases from V and 5 bases from J; bases unmatched to any gene: 5. Germline CDR1 and CDR2: SEHNR and FQNEAQ (reference sequence). The time point: cycle 4 day 1 (C4D1), after about 6 weeks of nivolumab. Each patient experienced a relapse that followed autologous stem cell transplantation, and brentuximab vedotin exposure varied. The specimen comprised peripheral blood mononuclear cells (PBMCs), sampled before the fourth cycle of nivolumab. The V call is TRBV7-9, the J call TRBJ2-7; 14 positions match TRBD2. This TCR was sampled from a human donor with classical Hodgkin lymphoma. In nucleotides, the CDR3 is TGTGCCAGCGAGGGGGGACTAGCGGGAGACGAGCAGTACTTC. This codes for CASEGGLAGDEQYF.